The T cell receptor (beta chain) described here comes from a study of blood T cell repertoires in COVID-19. Study overall: T cells, B-cell-depleted T cells, or PBMCs provided the cDNA or gDNA that served as material.

J lost 4 bases, V lost 2 bases, and 6 bases had no gene match. The CDR3 loop spans 15 amino acids. In germline, CDR1 is KGHSH, CDR2 LQKENI. The method was immunoSEQ multiplex PCR; TCRdb's version includes in-frame clones alone and lacks a portion of them. The repertoire holds 32,000 or so clones, with about 90% as singletons. Material for sequencing was peripheral blood. The receptor was isolated from a middle-aged man with active or convalescent COVID-19. The chain couples TRBV18 to TRBJ2-7; 9 bases align to TRBD2. As DNA, the CDR3 is TGTGCCAGCTCACCATCGACTAGCGGAGGTTACGAGCAGTACTTC. Translating it yields CASSPSTSGGYEQYF. The whole variable domain, filled in from reference TRBV18 and TRBJ2-7, reads NAGVMQNPRHLVRRRGQEARLRCSPMKGHSHVYWYRQLPEEGLKFMVYLQKENIIDESGMPKERFSAEFPKEGPSILRIQQVVRGDSAAYFCASSPSTSGGYEQYFGPGTRLTVT.